These T cell receptor beta chains were read from a single sample in a study of shared clonotypes between healthy human individuals. Sequencing used immunoSEQ multiplex PCR; TCRdb keeps in-frame clones, though not all of them. This sample has more than 550,000 clones, with 92% found just once. The sequenced material came from naive CD8+ T cells sorted from blood. The receptors shown here come from a man aged 25-45 years in good health. The CDR3 runs from the conserved cysteine through the conserved F or W. A D gene is named only where the DNA matches it firmly.

d_call	v_call	j_call	cdr3_length	cdr3_aa
.	TRBV7-6	TRBJ2-7	13	CASSPRQTYEQYF
TRBD2	TRBV27	TRBJ2-7	13	CASTASGAYEQYF
.	TRBV7-9	TRBJ1-4	15	CASSPPDSINEKLFF
TRBD1	TRBV15	TRBJ1-3	17	CATSRGTGGAFGNTIYF
TRBD1	TRBV6-5	TRBJ2-2	16	CASSYSSGQGAGEPFF
TRBD1	TRBV9	TRBJ1-4	16	CASSVARDRVDEKLFF
.	TRBV6-5	TRBJ2-2	14	CASSDLLNTGELFF
TRBD2	TRBV2	TRBJ2-1	15	CASSGSDSSYNEQFF
TRBD1	TRBV7-9	TRBJ2-1	14	CASSFDRGYNEQFF
.	TRBV4-1	TRBJ1-6	16	CASSQDEARINSPLHF
.	TRBV27	TRBJ2-7	14	CASSLGPQLYEQYF
TRBD2	TRBV5-6	TRBJ2-3	16	CASSIPGLERTDTQYF
TRBD1	TRBV29-1	TRBJ2-7	13	CSVVTGETYEQYF
.	TRBV19	TRBJ2-7	12	CASSAGSGEQYF
.	TRBV29-1	TRBJ1-1	13	CSVGVEMNTEAFF
TRBD1	TRBV30	TRBJ1-6	15	CAWSTGGSYNSPLHF
.	TRBV27	TRBJ2-7	14	CASSLGRDSYEQYF
.	TRBV6-5	TRBJ2-3	13	CASSYSEGDTQYF
TRBD2	TRBV7-2	TRBJ2-7	16	CASSLTGLAGSYEQYF
.	TRBV15	TRBJ1-4	15	CATSRDAGRGEKLFF
.	TRBV6-5	TRBJ2-1	15	CASRHGLSSYNEQFF
.	TRBV9	TRBJ1-1	16	CASSFNRDHSYTEAFF
TRBD2	TRBV19	TRBJ2-1	17	CASSTGSSGSSYNEQFF
.	TRBV7-8	TRBJ2-2	14	CASSLDGVPGELFF
.	TRBV27	TRBJ2-5	15	CASSFLLGGMETQYF
.	TRBV11-2	TRBJ2-1	12	CASSLLNNEQFF
.	TRBV19	TRBJ2-7	16	CASSIDFGSDVYEQYF
.	TRBV4-1	TRBJ1-1	16	CASSQENTGMNTEAFF
.	TRBV6-5	TRBJ2-2	16	CASSYGDSVNTGELFF
.	TRBV29-1	TRBJ1-1	12	CSVAQGVTEAFF
.	TRBV9	TRBJ2-1	17	CASSVADRGRRSDEQFF
.	TRBV11-2	TRBJ2-7	15	CASSLPGTPSYEQYF
.	TRBV4-1	TRBJ2-7	13	CASSQDSKSEQYF
.	TRBV5-4	TRBJ1-5	15	CASSFGEQPNQPQHF
TRBD2	TRBV6-5	TRBJ2-1	15	CASNHRLAEGSEQFF
.	TRBV7-2	TRBJ2-7	12	CASSFRLDEQYF
.	TRBV7-9	TRBJ2-7	15	CASSIGGMRSYEQYF
TRBD2	TRBV10-1	TRBJ2-3	16	CASSGLAGASTDTQYF
TRBD1	TRBV11-2	TRBJ2-5	13	CASSRDRGWAQYF
TRBD1	TRBV6-5	TRBJ2-7	15	CASSYGTGGTYEQYF
.	TRBV7-9	TRBJ2-1	12	CASTHSWNEQFF
.	TRBV5-1	TRBJ2-7	14	CASTMEVASYEQYF
TRBD2	TRBV7-9	TRBJ2-1	15	CASSLSGRADNEQFF
.	TRBV27	TRBJ2-2	13	CASGWGNTGELFF
.	TRBV18	TRBJ1-4	16	CASSPTEPATNEKLFF
.	TRBV7-9	TRBJ2-5	16	CASSLNRLIEKETQYF
TRBD2	TRBV11-2	TRBJ2-2	16	CASSATGTSGTGELFF
.	TRBV19	TRBJ2-3	14	CASSFAGSTDTQYF
.	TRBV27	TRBJ2-7	15	CASSFITGGAGEQYF
TRBD1	TRBV28	TRBJ2-1	16	CASSLEPGTAYNEQFF
.	TRBV29-1	TRBJ2-7	13	CSVRARNLHEQYF
.	TRBV27	TRBJ2-6	16	CASSSLITSGANVLTF
.	TRBV28	TRBJ2-1	10	CASNGHEQFF
.	TRBV27	TRBJ2-7	15	CASSLRGSFSYEQYF
.	TRBV27	TRBJ1-1	14	CASSLSGGGSEAFF